The 28 T cell receptor beta chains given below trace back to one sample, sequenced in a study of T cell responses to AZD1222 COVID-19 vaccine. TCRdb's copy holds only in-frame clones and misses some; the assay was immunoSEQ multiplex PCR. Among approximately 110,000 clones listed, 92% were seen once. The sample in question was peripheral blood, obtained on day 0 of AZD1222 vaccination. Source of these receptors: an adult in good health.

The chain couples TRBV11-3 to TRBJ1-1, with TRBD1 identical over 10 bases. The length of the CDR3 is 14 residues. Germline V lookup: CDR1 SGHNT, CDR2 YENEEA. J was trimmed by 6 bases and V by 4 bases; bases with no gene match: 5. The CDR3 is CASSSGTGAAEAFF. In DNA form, the CDR3 reads TGTGCCAGCAGCTCCGGGACAGGGGCCGCTGAAGCTTTCTTT.

V usage is TRBV14 and J usage is TRBJ2-7, with D uncertain. Trimming pared 1 base from V and 3 bases from J, leaving 13 bases between. Germline CDR1 and CDR2: SGHDN and FVKESK. The CDR3 consists of 15 residues. DNA of the CDR3: TGTGCCAGCAGCCAAGGGGTGGGGTCAGTCTACGAGCAGTACTTC. It encodes CASSQGVGSVYEQYF.

This clone has only one observation. This CDR3 is CASILDGAYEQYF. The CDR3 DNA sequence: TGTGCCAGCATCTTGGACGGTGCCTACGAGCAGTACTTC. The V and J genes are TRBV7-9 and TRBJ2-7; D unresolved. CDR1 and CDR2 (germline): SEHNR, FQNEAQ (reference sequence). This CDR3 comprises 13 residues. With 7 bases removed from V and 2 bases from J, the gap between germline ends came to 12 bases.

The chain joins TRBV12-5 to TRBJ2-2; 8 nucleotides align to TRBD1. V lost 3 bases and J lost 2; bases outside the gene matches: 8. This CDR3 spans 17 amino acids. Germline V gene lookup returns CDR1 LGHNT and CDR2 FRNRAP. CDR3 region: CASGFFGTGANTGELFF. DNA of the CDR3: TGTGCTAGTGGTTTTTTCGGGACAGGCGCTAACACCGGGGAGCTGTTTTTT.

The CDR3 nucleotides read TGTGCCAGCAGCCCGACAAAAACAGATACGCAGTATTTT. Translated, it gives CASSPTKTDTQYF. The chain recombines TRBV4-2 with TRBJ2-3; D is undetermined. V was shortened by 4 bases and J by 3 bases, with 8 bases between the two germline ends. The V gene's germline CDR1 is LGHNA and CDR2 YNFKEQ. The CDR3 is 13 amino acids.

V and J are TRBV6-2 or TRBV6-3 and TRBJ2-1, with D tentatively TRBD2 (6 bases). V lost 2 bases and J 1 base, leaving 12 bases between the germline ends. Germline V CDR1 and CDR2: MNHEY, SVGEGT. The CDR3 has 16 amino acids. As DNA, the CDR3 is TGTGCCAGCAGTTACCGGGGGATTAGATCCTACAATGAGCAGTTCTTC. Protein: CASSYRGIRSYNEQFF.

The chain recombines TRBV27 with TRBJ1-6, with a weak D call TRBD1 (6 bases). The V end was cut by 4 bases, the J end by 0 bases, with 16 bases between. Germline CDR1 and CDR2: MNHEY and SMNVEV (reference sequence). The CDR3 is 18 residues long. CDR3 in amino acids: CASSSTGGLSSYNSPLHF. The DNA for the CDR3 is TGTGCCAGCAGTTCGACCGGGGGGCTTAGCTCCTATAATTCACCCCTCCACTTT.

CDR3: CASSLGTSRGEAFF. The CDR3 DNA follows: TGCGCCAGCAGCCTAGGGACCTCAAGGGGTGAAGCTTTCTTT. The chain links TRBV4-3 to TRBJ1-1, with D perhaps TRBD1 (5 bases). Germline loops: CDR1 LGHNA, CDR2 YSLEER. Between the trimmed V and J ends, which lost 4 bases and 7 bases, there was a span of 16 bases. There are 14 residues in the CDR3.

The gene calls are TRBV7-9 and TRBJ1-1; TRBD1 agrees at 9 bases. The CDR3 sequence is 15 residues long. Germline V gene lookup returns CDR1 SEHNR and CDR2 FQNEAQ (reference sequence). Losses at the gene ends were 4 bases for V and 1 base for J; bases not matched to a gene: 4. CDR3: CASSYVDRGNTEAFF. In nucleotides, the CDR3 is TGTGCCAGCAGCTATGTGGACAGGGGGAACACTGAAGCTTTCTTT.

This chain uses TRBV4-3 with TRBJ1-5; D is unclear. Looked up from germline, CDR1 is LGHNA and CDR2 is YSLEER. V was trimmed by 4 bases and J by 7 bases, leaving 11 bases between them. This CDR3 is 13 amino acids long. The CDR3 region is CASSRKTEQPQHF. Here the CDR3 DNA reads TGCGCCAGCAGCCGAAAAACGGAGCAGCCCCAGCATTTT.

V usage is TRBV7-9 and J usage is TRBJ1-1; D may be TRBD1 (6 bases). V shed 5 bases and J shed 0 bases, with 13 bases lying between them. Germline lookup yields CDR1 SEHNR and CDR2 FQNEAQ (reference sequence). This CDR3 is built from 15 residues. CDR3 bases: TGTGCCAGCAGCCACAGACAGGCGATGAACACTGAAGCTTTCTTT. Translated: CASSHRQAMNTEAFF.

This chain connects TRBV28 to TRBJ1-6; possible D gene TRBD1, 6 bases. Deletions cut 3 bases from V and 6 bases from J, with 15 bases between. CDR3 size: 16 residues. From germline, CDR1 is MDHEN and CDR2 SYDVKM. CDR3 region: CASSLSSTGINSPLHF. The CDR3 DNA reads as TGTGCCAGCAGTTTGTCCTCTACAGGGATTAATTCACCCCTCCACTTT.

The chain joins TRBV19 to TRBJ1-1; D is perhaps TRBD1 (5 bases). The germline V gene encodes CDR1 LNHDA and CDR2 SQIVND (reference sequence). The V gene lost 3 bases and the J gene lost 0 bases, with 8 bases spanning the gap. The CDR3 loop spans 14 amino acids. The chain's CDR3 is CASSMIQVNTEAFF. As DNA, the CDR3 is TGTGCCAGTAGTATGATACAGGTGAACACTGAAGCTTTCTTT.

V gene TRBV4-2 combines with J gene TRBJ2-3, with 7 bases lining up with TRBD1. Germline CDR1 reads LGHNA; CDR2 reads YNFKEQ. CDR3 size: 13 residues. V lost 7 bases and J lost 6; bases outside the gene matches: 7. The CDR3 here is CASKRGPGDTQYF. The CDR3 region has the DNA TGTGCCAGCAAGAGGGGGCCAGGGGATACGCAGTATTTT.

The chain recombines TRBV5-6 with TRBJ1-2, with 9 bases aligning to TRBD1. Germline CDR1 is SGHDT and CDR2 is YYEEEE. The CDR3 is 16 residues long. V lost 3 bases, J lost 2 bases, and 8 bases stayed unmatched. CDR3 DNA sequence: TGTGCCAGCAGCTGGAACCCGGGACAGGGAAACTATGGCTACACCTTC. This sequence encodes CASSWNPGQGNYGYTF.

About this clone: The junction does not match germline at one end; this may be a read error. The V call is TRBV7-2, the J call TRBJ1-2; possible D gene TRBD1, 6 bases. The V gene's germline CDR1 is SGHTA and CDR2 FQGNSA. The CDR3 is 14 residues long. The CDR3 loop is CASSLATGSRGYTF. The CDR3 DNA is TGTGCCAGCAGCCTAGCTACAGGGAGTAGGGGCTACACCTTC.

The chain uses TRBV6-5 and TRBJ1-6; 9 nucleotides line up with TRBD1. The CDR3 has 14 residues. J lost 7 bases, V lost 10 bases, and 8 bases had no gene match. Germline CDR1 reads MNHEY; CDR2 reads SVGAGI. The CDR3 loop reads CAIPGQGKNSPLHF. DNA of the CDR3: TGTGCCATCCCGGGACAGGGAAAAAATTCACCCCTCCACTTT.

This sequence joins TRBV19 and TRBJ1-5; D gene uncertain. This CDR3 spans 15 amino acids. The germline V and J ends were trimmed by 5 bases and 5 bases, with 16 bases remaining between them. In germline, CDR1 is LNHDA, CDR2 SQIVND (reference sequence). The CDR3 DNA follows: TGTGCCAGTAGTGGGATCTCCCCATCCGATCAGCCCCAGCATTTT. The encoded protein is CASSGISPSDQPQHF.

This chain uses TRBV20-1 with TRBJ2-7; D gene ambiguous. With 3 bases removed from V and 1 base from J, the gap between germline ends came to 10 bases. This CDR3 contains 13 residues. The germline CDR1 and CDR2 sequences are DFQATT and SNEGSKA (reference sequence). CDR3 DNA: TGCAGTGCTAGTAGCCGACCTTCCTACGAGCAGTACTTC. Its protein is CSASSRPSYEQYF.

This clone was detected once. The chain is built from TRBV6-6 and TRBJ2-7; D is undetermined. The CDR3 sequence is 12 residues long. In germline, CDR1 is MNHNY, CDR2 SVGAGI (reference sequence). V lost 0 bases and J lost 5, with 5 bases in between. CDR3 DNA: TGTGCCAGCAGTTACTCGAGCGACGAGCAGTACTTC. Its protein product is CASSYSSDEQYF.

The CDR3 reads CASSLIPPGNTIYF. CDR3 coding DNA: TGTGCCAGCAGTTTAATCCCCCCTGGAAACACCATATATTTT. The chain recombines TRBV28 with TRBJ1-3; D call uncertain. The germline CDR1 and CDR2 sequences are MDHEN and SYDVKM. The V end lost 2 bases, the J end lost 2 bases, and 7 bases lay between the germline ends. CDR3 size: 14 residues.

The rearrangement uses TRBV6-5 and TRBJ2-5; D call uncertain. Germline values: CDR1 MNHEY, CDR2 SVGAGI. This CDR3 spans 13 amino acids. Trimming took off 7 bases at V and 2 bases at J, with 11 bases between the two ends. The CDR3 region is CASKARAQETQYF. The CDR3 nucleotides are TGTGCCAGCAAAGCAAGGGCTCAAGAGACCCAGTACTTC.

This clone was counted between two and nine times. The chain has TRBV6-6 and TRBJ2-5; D is possibly TRBD1 (6 bases). Germline CDR1 reads MNHNY; CDR2 reads SVGAGI (reference sequence). V shed 7 bases and J shed 3 bases, with 15 bases lying between them. The CDR3 is made up of 14 amino acids. This chain's CDR3 is CASKVWGHKETQYF. For the CDR3, the DNA is TGTGCCAGCAAGGTCTGGGGGCACAAAGAGACCCAGTACTTC.

The CDR3 reads CASSLTRAETQYF. The CDR3 DNA reads TGTGCCAGCAGCTTAACGAGGGCGGAGACCCAGTACTTC. This chain joins TRBV7-3 and TRBJ2-5; D perhaps matches TRBD2 (5 bases). Germline V gene lookup returns CDR1 SGHTA and CDR2 FQGTGA. With 0 bases removed from V and 5 bases from J, the gap between germline ends came to 7 bases. This CDR3 spans 13 amino acids.

This clone was recorded only once. The V and J genes are TRBV5-4 and TRBJ2-2; D is unclear. The V and J ends lost 0 bases and 6 bases respectively, with 9 bases between them. This CDR3 spans 14 amino acids. CDR1 and CDR2 from the germline V gene are SGHNT and YYREEE (reference sequence). In nucleotides, the CDR3 is TGTGCCAGCAGCTTGGGTTGGGGTCCCGGGGAGCTGTTTTTT. Its protein is CASSLGWGPGELFF.

V is TRBV6-5 and J is TRBJ2-1, with D perhaps matching TRBD1 or TRBD2 (5 bases each). The CDR3 runs 13 residues. Germline CDR1 is MNHEY and CDR2 is SVGAGI. The V gene lost 6 bases and the J gene lost 8 bases, with 14 bases spanning the gap. The CDR3: CASSLGVYYEQFF. DNA of the CDR3: TGTGCCAGCAGCCTGGGGGTCTATTATGAGCAGTTCTTC.

V gene TRBV24-1 combines with J gene TRBJ2-7; D unresolved. The CDR3 runs to 13 residues. Germline CDR1 is KGHDR and CDR2 is SFDVKD. V lost 4 bases, J lost 3 bases, and 9 bases lay in between. The CDR3 loop reads CATSDPNSYEQYF. DNA of the CDR3: TGTGCCACCAGTGACCCCAACAGCTACGAGCAGTACTTC.

The CDR3 loop is CASATGQGDGYTF. CDR3 coding DNA: TGTGCCAGTGCCACGGGACAGGGGGATGGCTACACCTTC. The rearrangement links TRBV18 to TRBJ1-2, with 11 positions matching TRBD1. Germline assignment: CDR1 KGHSH and CDR2 LQKENI. CDR3 size: 13 residues. V trimming: 9 bases; J trimming: 6 bases; junction bases outside the gene matches: 6.